This TCR beta chain was obtained from a study of shared clonotypes between healthy human individuals. Study observations and caveats: Shared across several donors were 4% to 5% of the naive CD4 clonotypes. Naive subsets generally exceeded memory subsets in estimated richness.

There are many counts of this clone. Its target is unknown. The assay was immunoSEQ multiplex PCR, and TCRdb's table has in-frame clones only and misses some. Seen here are approximately 640,000 clones, about 92% observed once, and the top ten hold about a third. The source material was memory CD8+ T cells from PBMCs. Subset indicated: CD45RO+ cells pooled with CCR7-negative TemRA cells. This sequence originates from a man aged 18 to 30 in good health. Some clones in this sample may be carry-over from other donors' samples.

CDR3 protein: CASSLVPNMNTEAFF. The CDR3 coding sequence is TGTGCCAGCAGCTTGGTACCGAACATGAACACTGAAGCTTTCTTT. V is TRBV5-4 and J is TRBJ1-1; the D is unclear. Germline V CDR1 and CDR2: SGHNT, YYREEE (reference sequence). The CDR3 extends over 15 amino acids. V lost 0 bases and J 0 bases, leaving 9 bases between the germline ends.